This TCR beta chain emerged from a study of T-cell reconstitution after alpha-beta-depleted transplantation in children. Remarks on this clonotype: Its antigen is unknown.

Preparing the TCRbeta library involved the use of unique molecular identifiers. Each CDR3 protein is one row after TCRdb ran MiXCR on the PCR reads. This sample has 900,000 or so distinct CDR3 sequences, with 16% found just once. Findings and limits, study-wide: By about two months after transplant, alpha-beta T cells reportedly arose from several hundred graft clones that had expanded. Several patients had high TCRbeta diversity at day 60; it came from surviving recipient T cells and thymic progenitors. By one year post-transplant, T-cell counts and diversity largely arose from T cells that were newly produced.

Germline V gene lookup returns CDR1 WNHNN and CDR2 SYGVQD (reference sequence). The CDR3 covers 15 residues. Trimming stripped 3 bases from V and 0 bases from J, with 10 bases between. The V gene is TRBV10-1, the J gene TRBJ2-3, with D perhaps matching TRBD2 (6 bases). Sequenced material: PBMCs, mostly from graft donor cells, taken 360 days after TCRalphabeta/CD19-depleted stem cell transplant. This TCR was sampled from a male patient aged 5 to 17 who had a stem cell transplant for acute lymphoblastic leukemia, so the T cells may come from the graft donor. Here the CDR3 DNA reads TGCGCCAGCAGTGATGTAGCGGCGAGCACAGATACGCAGTATTTT. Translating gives CASSDVAASTDTQYF.